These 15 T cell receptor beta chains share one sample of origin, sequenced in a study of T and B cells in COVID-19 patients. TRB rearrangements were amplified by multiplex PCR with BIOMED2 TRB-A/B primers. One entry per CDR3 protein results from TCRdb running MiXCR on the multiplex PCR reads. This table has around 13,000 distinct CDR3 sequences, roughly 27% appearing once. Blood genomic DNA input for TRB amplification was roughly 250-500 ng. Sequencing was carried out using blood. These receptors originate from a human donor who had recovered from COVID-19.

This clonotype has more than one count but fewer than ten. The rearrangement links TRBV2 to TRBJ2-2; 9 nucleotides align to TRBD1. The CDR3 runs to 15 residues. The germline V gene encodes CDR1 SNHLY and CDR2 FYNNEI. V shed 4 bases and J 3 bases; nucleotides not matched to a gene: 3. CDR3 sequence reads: CASSGQGGDTGELFF. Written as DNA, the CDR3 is TGTGCCAGCAGTGGACAGGGGGGGGACACCGGGGAGCTGTTTTTT.

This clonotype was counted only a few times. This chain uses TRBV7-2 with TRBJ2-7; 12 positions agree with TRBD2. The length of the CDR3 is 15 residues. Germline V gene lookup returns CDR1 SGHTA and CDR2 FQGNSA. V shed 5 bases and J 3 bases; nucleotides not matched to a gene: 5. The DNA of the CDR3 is TGTGCCAGCAGCAGGTCTAGCGGGGGGGGCTACGAGCAGTACTTC. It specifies CASSRSSGGGYEQYF.

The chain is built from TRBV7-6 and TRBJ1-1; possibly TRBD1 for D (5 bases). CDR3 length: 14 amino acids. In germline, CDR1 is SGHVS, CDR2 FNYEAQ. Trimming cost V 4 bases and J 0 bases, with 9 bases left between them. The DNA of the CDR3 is TGTGCCAGCAGCTCGGGACGGATGAACACTGAAGCTTTCTTT. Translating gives CASSSGRMNTEAFF.

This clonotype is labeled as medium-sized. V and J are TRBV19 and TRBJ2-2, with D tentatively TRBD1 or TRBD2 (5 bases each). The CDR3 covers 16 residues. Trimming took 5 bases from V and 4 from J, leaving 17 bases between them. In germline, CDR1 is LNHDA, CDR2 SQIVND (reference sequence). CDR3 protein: CASSVGRDRGTGELFF. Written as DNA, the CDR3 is TGTGCCAGTAGTGTGGGCAGGGACCGCGGCACCGGGGAGCTGTTTTTT.

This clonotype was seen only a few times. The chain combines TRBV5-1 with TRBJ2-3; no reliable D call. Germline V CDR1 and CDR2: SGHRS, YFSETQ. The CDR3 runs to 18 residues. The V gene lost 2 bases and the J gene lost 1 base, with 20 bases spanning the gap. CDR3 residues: CASSFSPGSRTGTDTQYF. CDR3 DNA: TGCGCCAGCAGCTTTTCGCCCGGCAGTAGGACGGGCACAGATACGCAGTATTTT.

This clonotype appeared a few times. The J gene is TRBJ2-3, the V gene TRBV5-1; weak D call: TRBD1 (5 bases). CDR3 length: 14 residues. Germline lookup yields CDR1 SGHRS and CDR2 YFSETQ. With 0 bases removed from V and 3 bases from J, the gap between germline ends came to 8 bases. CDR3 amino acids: CASSLGTTTDTQYF. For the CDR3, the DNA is TGCGCCAGCAGCTTGGGGACAACTACAGATACGCAGTATTTT.

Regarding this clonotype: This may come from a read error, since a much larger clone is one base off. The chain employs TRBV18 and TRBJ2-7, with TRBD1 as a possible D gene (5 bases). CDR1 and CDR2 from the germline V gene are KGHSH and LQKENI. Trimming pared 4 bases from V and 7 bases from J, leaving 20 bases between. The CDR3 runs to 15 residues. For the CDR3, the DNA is TGTGCCAGCTCACTGACTGGACAAAATGGGAATGAGCAGTACTTC. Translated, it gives CASSLTGQNGNEQYF.

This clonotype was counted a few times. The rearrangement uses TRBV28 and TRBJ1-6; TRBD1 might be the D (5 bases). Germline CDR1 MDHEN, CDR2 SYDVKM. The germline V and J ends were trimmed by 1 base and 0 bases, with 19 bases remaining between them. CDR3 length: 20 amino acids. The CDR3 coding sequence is TGTGCCAGCAGTTTATCGGGGGTCTTTATTCCTAGCTCCTATAATTCACCCCTCCACTTT. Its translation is CASSLSGVFIPSSYNSPLHF.

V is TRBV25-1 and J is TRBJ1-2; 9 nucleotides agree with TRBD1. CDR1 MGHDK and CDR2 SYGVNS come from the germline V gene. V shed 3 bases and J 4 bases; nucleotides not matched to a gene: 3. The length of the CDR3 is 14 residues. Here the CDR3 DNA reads TGTGCCAGCAGTGACACGGGACAGGGCTATGGCTACACCTTC. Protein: CASSDTGQGYGYTF.

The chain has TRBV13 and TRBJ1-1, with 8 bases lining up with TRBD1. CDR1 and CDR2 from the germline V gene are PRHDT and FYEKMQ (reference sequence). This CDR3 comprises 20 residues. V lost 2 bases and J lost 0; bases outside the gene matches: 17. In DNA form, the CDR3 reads TGTGCCAGCAGCTTATTGACACCCTGGACAGGGCTGATCATGAACACTGAAGCTTTCTTT. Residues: CASSLLTPWTGLIMNTEAFF. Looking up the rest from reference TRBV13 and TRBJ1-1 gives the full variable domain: AAGVIQSPRHLIKEKRETATLKCYPIPRHDTVYWYQQGPGQDPQFLISFYEKMQSDKGSIPDRFSAQQFSDYHSELNMSSLELGDSALYFCASSLLTPWTGLIMNTEAFFGQGTRLTVV.

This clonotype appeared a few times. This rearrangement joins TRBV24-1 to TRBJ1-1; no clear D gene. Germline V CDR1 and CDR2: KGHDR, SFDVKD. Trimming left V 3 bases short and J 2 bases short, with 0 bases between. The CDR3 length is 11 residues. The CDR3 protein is CATSDNTEAFF. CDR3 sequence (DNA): TGTGCCACCAGTGATAACACTGAAGCTTTCTTT.

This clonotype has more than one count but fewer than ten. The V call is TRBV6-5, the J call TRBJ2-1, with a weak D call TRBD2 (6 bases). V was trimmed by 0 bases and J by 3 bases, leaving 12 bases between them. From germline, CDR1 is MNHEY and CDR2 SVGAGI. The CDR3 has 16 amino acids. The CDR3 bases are TGTGCCAGCAGTTACTCGGAGGGGCCCCGCTACAATGAGCAGTTCTTC. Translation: CASSYSEGPRYNEQFF.

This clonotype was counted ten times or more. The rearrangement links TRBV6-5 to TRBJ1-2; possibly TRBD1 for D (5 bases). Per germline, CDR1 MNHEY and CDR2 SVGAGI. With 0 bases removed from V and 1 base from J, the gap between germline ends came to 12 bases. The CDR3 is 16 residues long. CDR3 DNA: TGTGCCAGCAGTTACTCCGGGGGGGTCCGTAACTATGGCTACACCTTC. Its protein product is CASSYSGGVRNYGYTF.

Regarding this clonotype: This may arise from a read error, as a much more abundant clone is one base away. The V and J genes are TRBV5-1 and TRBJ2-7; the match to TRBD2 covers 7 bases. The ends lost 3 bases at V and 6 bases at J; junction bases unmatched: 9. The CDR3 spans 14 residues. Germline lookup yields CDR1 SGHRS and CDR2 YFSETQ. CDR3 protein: CASSWAGGSGEQYF. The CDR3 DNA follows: TGCGCCAGCAGCTGGGCTGGCGGGAGTGGCGAGCAGTACTTC.

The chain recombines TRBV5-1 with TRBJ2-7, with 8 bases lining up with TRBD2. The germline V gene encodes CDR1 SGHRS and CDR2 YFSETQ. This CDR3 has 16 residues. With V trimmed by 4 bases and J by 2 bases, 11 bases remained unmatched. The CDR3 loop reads CASSPLGLAVTYEQYF. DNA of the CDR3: TGCGCCAGCAGCCCACTTGGACTAGCTGTTACCTACGAGCAGTACTTC.